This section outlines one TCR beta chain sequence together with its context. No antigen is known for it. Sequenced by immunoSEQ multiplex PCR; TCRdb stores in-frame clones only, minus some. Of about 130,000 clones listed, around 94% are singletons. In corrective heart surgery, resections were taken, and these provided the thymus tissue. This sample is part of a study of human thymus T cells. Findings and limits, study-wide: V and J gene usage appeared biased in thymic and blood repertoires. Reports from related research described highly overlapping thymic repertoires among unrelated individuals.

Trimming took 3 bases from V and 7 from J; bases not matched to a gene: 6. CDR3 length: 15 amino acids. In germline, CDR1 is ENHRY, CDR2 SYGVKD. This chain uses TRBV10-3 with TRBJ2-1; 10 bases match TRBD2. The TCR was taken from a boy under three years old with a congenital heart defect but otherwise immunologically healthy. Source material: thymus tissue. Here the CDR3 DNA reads TGTGCCATCAGTGAAAAAGCGGGGGGGAAGAATGAGCAGTTCTTC. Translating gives CAISEKAGGKNEQFF.